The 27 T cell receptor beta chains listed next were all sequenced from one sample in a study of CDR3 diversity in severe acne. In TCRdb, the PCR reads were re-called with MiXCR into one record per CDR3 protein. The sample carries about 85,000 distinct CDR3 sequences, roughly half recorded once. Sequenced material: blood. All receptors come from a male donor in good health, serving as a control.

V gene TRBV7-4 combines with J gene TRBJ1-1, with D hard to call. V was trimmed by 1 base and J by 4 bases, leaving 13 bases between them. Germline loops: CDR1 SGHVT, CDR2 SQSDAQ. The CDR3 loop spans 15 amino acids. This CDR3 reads CASSLVLGYTTEAFF. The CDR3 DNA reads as TGTGCCAGCAGCTTAGTGCTAGGGTATACCACTGAAGCTTTCTTT. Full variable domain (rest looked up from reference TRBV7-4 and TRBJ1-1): GAGVSQSPRYKVAKRGRDVALRCDSISGHVTLYWYRQTLGQGSEVLTYSQSDAQRDKSGRPSGRFSAERPERSVSTLKIQRTEQGDSAVYLCASSLVLGYTTEAFFGQGTRLTVV.

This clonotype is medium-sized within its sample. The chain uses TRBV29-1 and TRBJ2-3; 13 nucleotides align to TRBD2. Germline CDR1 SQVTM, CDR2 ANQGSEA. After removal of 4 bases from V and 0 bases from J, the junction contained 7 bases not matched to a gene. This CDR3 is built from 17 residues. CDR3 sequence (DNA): TGCAGCGTTGGCGGGACTAGCGGGACCCATAGCACAGATACGCAGTATTTT. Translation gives CSVGGTSGTHSTDTQYF.

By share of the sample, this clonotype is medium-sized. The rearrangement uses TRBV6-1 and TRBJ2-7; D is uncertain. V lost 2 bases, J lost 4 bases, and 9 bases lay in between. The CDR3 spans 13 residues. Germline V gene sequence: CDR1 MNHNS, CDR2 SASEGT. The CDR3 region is CASSETPSYEQYF. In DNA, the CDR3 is TGTGCCAGCAGTGAAACCCCCTCTTACGAGCAGTACTTC.

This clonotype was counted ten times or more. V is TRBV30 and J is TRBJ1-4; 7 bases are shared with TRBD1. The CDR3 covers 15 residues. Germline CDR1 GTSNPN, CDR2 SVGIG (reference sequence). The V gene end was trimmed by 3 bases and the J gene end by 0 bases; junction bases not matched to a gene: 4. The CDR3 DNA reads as TGTGCCTGGAGCGCTGGGACAGCAACTAATGAAAAACTGTTTTTT. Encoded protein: CAWSAGTATNEKLFF.

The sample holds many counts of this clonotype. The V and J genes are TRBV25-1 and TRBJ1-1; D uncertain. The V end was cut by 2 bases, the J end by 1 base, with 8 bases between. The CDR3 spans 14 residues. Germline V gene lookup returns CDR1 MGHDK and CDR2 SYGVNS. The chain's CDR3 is CASSEISGNTEAFF. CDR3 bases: TGTGCCAGCAGTGAAATTTCGGGGAACACTGAAGCTTTCTTT. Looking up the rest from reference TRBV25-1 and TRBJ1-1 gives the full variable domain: EADIYQTPRYLVIGTGKKITLECSQTMGHDKMYWYQQDPGMELHLIHYSYGVNSTEKGDLSSESTVSRIRTEHFPLTLESARPSHTSQYLCASSEISGNTEAFFGQGTRLTVV.

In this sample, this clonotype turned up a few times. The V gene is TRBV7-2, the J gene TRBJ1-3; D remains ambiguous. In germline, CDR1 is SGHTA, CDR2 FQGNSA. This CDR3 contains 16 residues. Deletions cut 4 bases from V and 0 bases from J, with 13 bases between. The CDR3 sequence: CASSSQSGLSGNTIYF. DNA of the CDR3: TGTGCCAGCAGCTCCCAATCGGGCCTCTCTGGAAACACCATATATTTT. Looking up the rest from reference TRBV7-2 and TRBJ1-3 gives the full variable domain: GAGVSQSPSNKVTEKGKDVELRCDPISGHTALYWYRQSLGQGLEFLIYFQGNSAPDKSGLPSDRFSAERTGGSVSTLTIQRTQQEDSAVYLCASSSQSGLSGNTIYFGEGSWLTVV.

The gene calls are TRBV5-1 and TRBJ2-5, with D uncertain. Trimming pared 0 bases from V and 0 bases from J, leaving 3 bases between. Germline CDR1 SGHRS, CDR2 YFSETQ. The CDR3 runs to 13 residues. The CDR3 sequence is CASSLGNQETQYF. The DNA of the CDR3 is TGCGCCAGCAGCTTGGGTAACCAAGAGACCCAGTACTTC.

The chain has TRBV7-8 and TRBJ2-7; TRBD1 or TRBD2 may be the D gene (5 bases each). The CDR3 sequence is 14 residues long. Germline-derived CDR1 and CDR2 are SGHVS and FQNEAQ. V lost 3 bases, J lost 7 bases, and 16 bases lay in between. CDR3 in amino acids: CASSFPGVGVEQYF. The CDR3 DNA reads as TGTGCCAGCAGCTTCCCCGGGGTGGGGGTTGAGCAGTACTTC.

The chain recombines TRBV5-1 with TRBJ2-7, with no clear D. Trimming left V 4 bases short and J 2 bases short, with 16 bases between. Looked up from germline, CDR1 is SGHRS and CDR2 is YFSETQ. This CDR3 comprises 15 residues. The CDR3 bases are TGCGCCAGCAGCATCCAGCCAGCAAATCCCTACGAGCAGTACTTC. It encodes CASSIQPANPYEQYF.

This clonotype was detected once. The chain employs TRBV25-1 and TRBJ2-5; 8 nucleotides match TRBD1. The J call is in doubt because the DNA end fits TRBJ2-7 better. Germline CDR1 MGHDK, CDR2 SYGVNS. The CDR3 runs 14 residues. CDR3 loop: CASRKNRGSYEQYF. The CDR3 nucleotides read TGTGCCAGCAGAAAAAACAGGGGGTCATACGAGCAGTACTTC.

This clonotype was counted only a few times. In DNA form, the CDR3 reads TGCAGTGCCCCGGGGGGATTCTATGGCTACACCTTC. Its protein is CSAPGGFYGYTF. The gene calls are TRBV20-1 and TRBJ1-2; a weak D match, TRBD1 (5 bases). Trimming cost V 6 bases and J 4 bases, with 12 bases left between them. CDR3 size: 12 residues. Germline-derived CDR1 and CDR2 are DFQATT and SNEGSKA (reference sequence).

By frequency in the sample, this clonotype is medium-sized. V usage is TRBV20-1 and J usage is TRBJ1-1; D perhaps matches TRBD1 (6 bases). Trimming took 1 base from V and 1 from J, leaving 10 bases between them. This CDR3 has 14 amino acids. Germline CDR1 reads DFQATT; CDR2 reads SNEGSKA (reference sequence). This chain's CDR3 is CSARVAGANTEAFF. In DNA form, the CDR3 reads TGCAGTGCTAGAGTTGCGGGGGCGAACACTGAAGCTTTCTTT.

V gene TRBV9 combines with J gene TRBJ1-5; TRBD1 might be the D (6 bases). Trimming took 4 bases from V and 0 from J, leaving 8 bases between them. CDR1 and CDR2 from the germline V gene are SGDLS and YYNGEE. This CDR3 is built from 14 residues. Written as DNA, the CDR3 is TGTGCCAGCAGCACGGACAGTAGCAATCAGCCCCAGCATTTT. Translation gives CASSTDSSNQPQHF.

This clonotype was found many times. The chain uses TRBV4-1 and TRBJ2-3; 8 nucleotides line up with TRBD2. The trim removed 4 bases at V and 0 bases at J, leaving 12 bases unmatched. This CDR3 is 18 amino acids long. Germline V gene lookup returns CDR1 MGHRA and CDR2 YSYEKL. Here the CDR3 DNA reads TGCGCCAGCAGCCGCGGGACTAGTCCTGTGGCGAGCACAGATACGCAGTATTTT. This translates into CASSRGTSPVASTDTQYF.

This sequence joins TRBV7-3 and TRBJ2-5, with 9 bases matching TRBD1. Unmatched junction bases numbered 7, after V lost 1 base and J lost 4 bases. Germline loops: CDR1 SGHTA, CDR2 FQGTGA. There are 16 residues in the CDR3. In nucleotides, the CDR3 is TGTGCCAGCAGCTTAAATCACCAGGACAGGGGAGAGACCCAGTACTTC. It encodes CASSLNHQDRGETQYF.

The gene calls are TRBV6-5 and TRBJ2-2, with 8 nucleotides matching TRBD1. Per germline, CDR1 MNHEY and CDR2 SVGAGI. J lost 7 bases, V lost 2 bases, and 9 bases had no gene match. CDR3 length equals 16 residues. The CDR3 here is CASSYKLTGGFGELFF. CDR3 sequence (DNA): TGTGCCAGCAGTTACAAACTAACAGGGGGATTCGGGGAGCTGTTTTTT.

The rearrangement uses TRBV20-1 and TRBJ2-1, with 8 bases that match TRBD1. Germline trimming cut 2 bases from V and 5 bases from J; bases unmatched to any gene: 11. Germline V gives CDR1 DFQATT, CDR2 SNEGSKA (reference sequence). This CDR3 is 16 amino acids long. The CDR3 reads CSARRAGGRINNEQFF. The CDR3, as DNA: TGCAGTGCTAGACGGGCAGGGGGCCGGATCAACAATGAGCAGTTCTTC.

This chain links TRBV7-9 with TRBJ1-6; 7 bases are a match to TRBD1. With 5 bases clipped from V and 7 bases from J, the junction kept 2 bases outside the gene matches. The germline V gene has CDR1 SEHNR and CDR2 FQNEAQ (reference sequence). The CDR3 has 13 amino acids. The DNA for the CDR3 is TGTGCCAGCAGCCAGGGGGAGAATTCACCCCTCCACTTT. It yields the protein CASSQGENSPLHF.

CDR3 protein: CATGPGYDEQFF. The CDR3 DNA sequence: TGTGCCACGGGGCCGGGGTACGATGAGCAGTTCTTC. This chain uses TRBV15 with TRBJ2-1, with D possibly being TRBD1 or TRBD2 (5 bases each). The CDR3 is 12 amino acids. With 9 bases removed from V and 8 bases from J, the gap between germline ends came to 14 bases. The V gene's germline CDR1 is LNHNV and CDR2 YYDKDF (reference sequence).

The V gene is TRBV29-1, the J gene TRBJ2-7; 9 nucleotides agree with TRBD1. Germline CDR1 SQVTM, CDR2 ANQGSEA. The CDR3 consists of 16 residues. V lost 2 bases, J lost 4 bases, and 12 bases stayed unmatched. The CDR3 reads CSVEKGPGQGDYEQYF. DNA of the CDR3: TGCAGCGTTGAAAAGGGACCGGGACAGGGTGATTACGAGCAGTACTTC.

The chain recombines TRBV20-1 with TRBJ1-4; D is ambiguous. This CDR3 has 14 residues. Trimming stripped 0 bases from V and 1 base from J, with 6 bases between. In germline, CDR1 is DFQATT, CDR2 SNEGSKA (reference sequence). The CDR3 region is CSAREGRTNEKLFF. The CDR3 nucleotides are TGCAGTGCTAGAGAGGGCCGAACTAATGAAAAACTGTTTTTT.

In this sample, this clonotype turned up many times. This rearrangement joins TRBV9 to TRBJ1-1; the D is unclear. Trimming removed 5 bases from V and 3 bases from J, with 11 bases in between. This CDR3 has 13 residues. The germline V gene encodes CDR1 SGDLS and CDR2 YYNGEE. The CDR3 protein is CASSGISDTEAFF. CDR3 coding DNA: TGTGCCAGCAGTGGTATATCCGACACTGAAGCTTTCTTT.

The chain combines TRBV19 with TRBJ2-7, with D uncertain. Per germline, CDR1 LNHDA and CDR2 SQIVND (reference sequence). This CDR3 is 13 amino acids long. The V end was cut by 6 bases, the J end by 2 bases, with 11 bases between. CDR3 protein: CASRGNLAYEQYF. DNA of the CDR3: TGTGCCAGTAGGGGGAATTTGGCCTACGAGCAGTACTTC.

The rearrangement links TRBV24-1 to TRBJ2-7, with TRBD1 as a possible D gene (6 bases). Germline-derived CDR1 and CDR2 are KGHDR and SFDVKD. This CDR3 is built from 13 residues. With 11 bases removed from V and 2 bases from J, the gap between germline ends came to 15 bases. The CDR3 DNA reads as TGTGCCAGCCAGCTGACAGGAACCTACGAGCAGTACTTC. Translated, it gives CASQLTGTYEQYF.

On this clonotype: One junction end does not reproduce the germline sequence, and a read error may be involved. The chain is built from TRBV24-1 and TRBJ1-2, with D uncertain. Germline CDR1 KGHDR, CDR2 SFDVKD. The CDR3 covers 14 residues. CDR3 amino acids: CASSFTGSYYGYTF. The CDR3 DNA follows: TGTGCCAGCAGTTTCACCGGTTCCTACTATGGCTACACCTTC.

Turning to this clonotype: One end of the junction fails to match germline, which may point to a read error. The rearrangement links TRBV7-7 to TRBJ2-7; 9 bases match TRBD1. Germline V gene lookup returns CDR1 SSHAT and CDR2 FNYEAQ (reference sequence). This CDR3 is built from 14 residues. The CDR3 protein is CASKPGQGSYEQYF. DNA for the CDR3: TGTGCTAGCAAACCGGGACAGGGCTCCTACGAGCAGTACTTC.

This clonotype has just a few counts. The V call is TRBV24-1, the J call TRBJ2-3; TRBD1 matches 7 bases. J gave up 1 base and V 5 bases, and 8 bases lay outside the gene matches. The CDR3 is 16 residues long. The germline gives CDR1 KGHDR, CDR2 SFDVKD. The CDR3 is CATSVMGQLGTDTQYF. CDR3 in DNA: TGTGCCACCAGTGTTATGGGACAGCTCGGCACAGATACGCAGTATTTT.